The rows below give T cell receptor beta chains drawn from one sample of a study of T cell responses to AZD1222 COVID-19 vaccine. TCRdb keeps only in-frame clones here, not all; method: immunoSEQ multiplex PCR. The table records just under 100,000 clones, about 88% of them present only once. The sequences come from peripheral blood, collected on day 0 of AZD1222 vaccination. The receptor source for this set is an adult in good health. Both conserved end residues are part of each CDR3. The D gene is left open where the match is weak. Clone size, where shown, is once, few, many, or a class for clones that have expanded.

V	J	D	size	DNA	CDR3
TRBV6-2/TRBV6-3	TRBJ2-7	TRBD1	medium-sized	TGTGCCAGCAGTTTGTCCACAGGGGGCGAGCAGTACTTC	CASSLSTGGEQYF
TRBV10-2	TRBJ1-1	-	-	TGCGCCAGCGGACGCTCGAACACTGAAGCTTTCTTT	CASGRSNTEAFF
TRBV5-1	TRBJ1-4	TRBD1	-	TGCGCCAGCAGCTCGACAGGGAGTAATGAAAAACTGTTTTTT	CASSSTGSNEKLFF
TRBV5-6	TRBJ2-5	-	-	TGTGCCAGCAGCTTGTCCACAGAGACCCAGTACTTC	CASSLSTETQYF
TRBV10-2	TRBJ2-7	-	few	TGCGCCAGCAGTGAGAGGGTTCAGAACGAGCAGTACTTC	CASSERVQNEQYF
TRBV11-3	TRBJ1-2	-	-	TGTGCCAGCAGCTTTGAAACTAACTATGGCTACACCTTC	CASSFETNYGYTF
TRBV2	TRBJ1-2	TRBD1	-	TGTGCCAGCAGCTACACAGGGGGCCCAAGTTATGGCTACACCTTC	CASSYTGGPSYGYTF
TRBV7-3	TRBJ2-3	TRBD2	-	TGTGCCAGCAGCCCCCGGTCGCGGGGGGGCTCGGATACGCAGTATTTT	CASSPRSRGGSDTQYF
TRBV11-2	TRBJ1-1	-	-	TGTGCCAGCAGCTTAGAAGCGAACACTGAAGCTTTCTTT	CASSLEANTEAFF
TRBV27	TRBJ2-7	-	-	TGTGCCAGCAGAAGGTTCGTCTCTACTGGGGAGCAGTACTTC	CASRRFVSTGEQYF
TRBV3-1/TRBV3-2	TRBJ1-5	-	-	TGTGCCAGCAGCCTATTAAGCAATCAGCCCCAGCATTTT	CASSLLSNQPQHF
TRBV5-1	TRBJ2-1	-	-	TGCGCCAGCAGCTTGAGACCGTCTTGGGATGAGCAGTTCTTC	CASSLRPSWDEQFF
TRBV5-1	TRBJ1-2	-	-	TGCGCCAGCAGCCTTACCCAAACTACGCGGGGAAACTATGGCTACACCTTC	CASSLTQTTRGNYGYTF
TRBV2	TRBJ1-2	TRBD1	-	TGTGCCAACCTCCGGGACAGCGGATCACGAGGCTACACCTTC	CANLRDSGSRGYTF
TRBV12-3/TRBV12-4	TRBJ2-3	-	-	TGTGCCAGCAGTTTAGTAGCGGCGGTTACGCAGTATTTT	CASSLVAAVTQYF
TRBV9	TRBJ2-7	-	-	TGTGCCAGCAGCGTAGCAGGGGACAACTACAACGAGCAGTACTTC	CASSVAGDNYNEQYF
TRBV5-1	TRBJ2-3	-	-	TGCGCCAGCAGCTTAAGGTTCCCAGATACGCAGTATTTT	CASSLRFPDTQYF
TRBV27	TRBJ1-1	-	-	TGTGCCAGCAGTTTTGTCAGGGGCGTTGAAGCTTTCTTT	CASSFVRGVEAFF
TRBV7-2	TRBJ1-1	TRBD1	few	TGTGCCAGCAGCTTCGGGGACAGGAAGAACACTGAAGCTTTCTTT	CASSFGDRKNTEAFF
TRBV5-5	TRBJ2-7	-	once	TGTGCCAGCACCCTGGGACCCGGGGACTCCTACGAGCAGTACTTC	CASTLGPGDSYEQYF
TRBV19	TRBJ1-2	-	few	TGTGCCAGTAGTATAGAGACAGACCCCTATGGCTACACCTTC	CASSIETDPYGYTF
TRBV7-5	TRBJ2-3	-	-	TGTGCCAGAAGCCACCATGTTAGGCAGGGGAGGACAGATACGCAGTATTTT	CARSHHVRQGRTDTQYF
TRBV27	TRBJ1-2	TRBD1	-	TGTGCCAGCAGTCCATCCGGACAGGGAGGTGGCTACACCTTC	CASSPSGQGGGYTF
TRBV10-2	TRBJ2-3	TRBD1	-	TGCGCCAGCAGTGTATCACAGGGGGCATGGGGCACAGATACGCAGTATTTT	CASSVSQGAWGTDTQYF
TRBV19	TRBJ1-5	-	-	TGTGCCAGTATGGGGCAGGGCAATCAGCCCCAGCATTTT	CASMGQGNQPQHF
TRBV5-5	TRBJ2-2	-	-	TGTGCCAGCAGCTCACGGGCGGGACAGCTGAACACCGGGGAGCTGTTTTTT	CASSSRAGQLNTGELFF
TRBV10-1	TRBJ2-2	-	few	TGCGCCAGCAGTCTGGGCACCGGGGAGCTGTTTTTT	CASSLGTGELFF
TRBV19	TRBJ1-2	TRBD1	-	TGTGCCAGTACCTTATTCAGGGGGCACTATGGCTACACCTTC	CASTLFRGHYGYTF
TRBV28	TRBJ2-7	-	-	TGTGCCAGCAAAAGCCAGAAAGAGCAGTACTTC	CASKSQKEQYF
TRBV6-1	TRBJ1-6	TRBD1	-	TGTGCCAGCAGTGCTCCGGGACAGTCGACCGCGAGCTCCTATAATTCACCCCTCCACTTT	CASSAPGQSTASSYNSPLHF
TRBV6-5	TRBJ2-7	-	-	TGTGCCAGCAAGACGGGGGGCCCTCGCGAGCAGTACTTC	CASKTGGPREQYF
TRBV5-1	TRBJ1-1	-	-	TGCGCCAGCAGCTTACGACGGAACACTGAAGCTTTCTTT	CASSLRRNTEAFF
TRBV12-1	TRBJ2-3	-	once	TGTGCCAGCAGCCCACCCCTAGGCGGGGTAAGGACAGATACGCAGTATTTT	CASSPPLGGVRTDTQYF
TRBV10-1	TRBJ1-2	-	once	TGCGCCAGCCTAAACGCACCCCACTATGGCTACACCTTC	CASLNAPHYGYTF
TRBV12-3/TRBV12-4	TRBJ1-1	-	-	TGTGCCAGCAGCAGGAACACTGAAGCTTTCTTT	CASSRNTEAFF
TRBV2	TRBJ1-6	-	-	TGTGCCAGCAGTGTTTCCCAGGAGACTAATTCACCCCTCCACTTT	CASSVSQETNSPLHF
TRBV6-2/TRBV6-3	TRBJ1-1	-	-	TGTGCCAGCAGCGACTGGAGAATATTGGGAGCTTTCTTT	CASSDWRILGAFF
TRBV7-2	TRBJ2-7	-	once	TGTGCCAGCAGCTTAGCGAACAGGGCCTACGAGCAGTACTTC	CASSLANRAYEQYF
TRBV7-2	TRBJ1-1	-	-	TGTGCCAGCAGCTTAAATCGGTCCCCTGAAGCTTTCTTT	CASSLNRSPEAFF
TRBV9	TRBJ1-2	-	-	TGTGCCAGCAGCCCAGGGACGACCCTTAACTATGGCTACACCTTC	CASSPGTTLNYGYTF
TRBV4-3	TRBJ1-4	-	-	TGCGCCAGCAGGAAGTCCGCGGGAGTGAATGAAAAACTGTTTTTT	CASRKSAGVNEKLFF
TRBV11-2	TRBJ2-2	TRBD1	-	TGTGCCAGCAGCCAAGGACAGGGGAGGACCGGGGAGCTGTTTTTT	CASSQGQGRTGELFF
TRBV19	TRBJ2-2	TRBD1	-	TGTGCCAGTAGTGTCCCTCGACAGGGGTATGACGGGGAGCTGTTTTTT	CASSVPRQGYDGELFF
TRBV27	TRBJ1-3	-	-	TGTGCCAGCCATGAAAAGTACTCTGGAAACACCATATATTTT	CASHEKYSGNTIYF
TRBV6-5	TRBJ1-2	TRBD1	once	TGTGCCAGCAGACCTGGGACAGGGGTGGGCTACACCTTC	CASRPGTGVGYTF
TRBV29-1	TRBJ2-3	-	-	TGCAGCGTTGATACCGATACGCAGTATTTT	CSVDTDTQYF
TRBV27	TRBJ1-4	-	-	TGTGCCAGCAGGCCGGACGGACTTGCAACTAATGAAAAACTGTTTTTT	CASRPDGLATNEKLFF
TRBV2	TRBJ1-2	-	-	TGTGCCAGCGAGGCAGGGTCGGGCTACACCTTC	CASEAGSGYTF
TRBV4-3	TRBJ1-4	-	-	TGCGCCAGCAGCCAAGATGGGACATTAACTAATGAAAAACTGTTTTTT	CASSQDGTLTNEKLFF
TRBV18	TRBJ1-3	-	-	TGTGCCAGCTCACCATTCGACAAAGGAAACACCATATATTTT	CASSPFDKGNTIYF
TRBV7-3	TRBJ2-1	-	-	TGTGCCAGCAGCTTAACGGGGGGGCCAAATGAGCAGTTCTTC	CASSLTGGPNEQFF
TRBV7-9	TRBJ1-3	-	once	TGTGCCAGCAGCTTAGCGGGGCAGGCGAACTCTGGAAACACCATATATTTT	CASSLAGQANSGNTIYF